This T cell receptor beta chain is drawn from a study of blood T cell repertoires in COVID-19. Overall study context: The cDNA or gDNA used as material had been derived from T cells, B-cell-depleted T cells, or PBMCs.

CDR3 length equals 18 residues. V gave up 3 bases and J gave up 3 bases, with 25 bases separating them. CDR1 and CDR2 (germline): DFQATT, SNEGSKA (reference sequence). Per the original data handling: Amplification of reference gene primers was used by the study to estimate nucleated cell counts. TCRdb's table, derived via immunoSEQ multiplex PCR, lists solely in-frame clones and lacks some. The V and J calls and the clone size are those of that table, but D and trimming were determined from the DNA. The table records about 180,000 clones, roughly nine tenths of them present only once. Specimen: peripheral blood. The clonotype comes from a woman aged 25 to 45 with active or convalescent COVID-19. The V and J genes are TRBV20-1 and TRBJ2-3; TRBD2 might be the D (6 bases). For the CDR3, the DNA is TGCAGTGCTAGTCTGGGTCTTGGTTTCGGACGGGGGACAGATACGCAGTATTTT. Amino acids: CSASLGLGFGRGTDTQYF.